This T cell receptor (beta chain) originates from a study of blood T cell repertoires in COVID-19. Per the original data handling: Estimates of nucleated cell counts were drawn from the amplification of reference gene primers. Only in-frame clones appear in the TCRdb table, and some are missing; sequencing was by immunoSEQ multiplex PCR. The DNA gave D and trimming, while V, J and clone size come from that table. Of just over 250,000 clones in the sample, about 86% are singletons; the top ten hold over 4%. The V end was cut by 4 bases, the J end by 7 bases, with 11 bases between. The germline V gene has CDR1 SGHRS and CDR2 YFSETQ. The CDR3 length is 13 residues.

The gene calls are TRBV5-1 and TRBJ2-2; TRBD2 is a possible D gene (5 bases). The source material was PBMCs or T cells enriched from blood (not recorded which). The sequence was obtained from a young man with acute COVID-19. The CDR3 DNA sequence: TGCGCCAGCAGCCCGAGGGTTGGCGGGGAGCTGTTTTTT. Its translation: CASSPRVGGELFF.